What follows describes a single TCR beta chain. As yet, its antigen is unknown. Produced via immunoSEQ multiplex PCR; TCRdb's table is partial and in-frame only. The data contain 100,000 or so clones, around nine tenths of them singletons. Germline CDR1 MNHEY, CDR2 SVGAGI. CDR3 length equals 11 residues. V lost 2 bases, J lost 8 bases, and 6 bases lay in between. This record belongs to a study of OX40 agonist ivuxolimab in advanced cancers. The wider study: Of mixed ages from 23 to 79 and averaging about 65 years, the group was almost 85% male. The study's findings and limits: In the 0.1-3.0 mg/kg groups, partial responders showed among the lowest expansion.

The chain carries TRBV6-5 and TRBJ1-2; no clear D. The sequences come from CD4+ or CD8+ T cells sorted from blood, collected in a trial of the OX40 agonist ivuxolimab. The clonotype comes from an adult with an advanced solid tumor such as melanoma, head and neck, liver or kidney cancer. The CDR3 region is CASSYIGGYTF. The CDR3 DNA is TGTGCCAGCAGTTACATAGGGGGCTACACCTTC.